This T cell receptor beta chain appears in the sequencing data of a study of blood T cell repertoires in COVID-19. The overall study: T cells, B-cell-depleted T cells, or PBMCs supplied cDNA or gDNA.

The CDR3 sequence is 16 residues long. The V end lost 2 bases, the J end lost 1 base, and 11 bases lay between the germline ends. The germline CDR1 and CDR2 sequences are SGHVS and FQNEAQ. In the original workflow: Cell counts per sample came from amplifying reference gene primers. The table came from immunoSEQ multiplex PCR; TCRdb's copy has only in-frame clones and leaves some out. V, J and clone size are taken as reported in that table, and D and trimming were inferred from the DNA itself. Altogether about 110,000 clones are present, roughly 85% being singletons, with the ten largest covering more than 4%.

The rearrangement joins TRBV7-8 to TRBJ2-2; no reliable D call. The receptor's source is a human donor in a cohort sampled during active COVID-19. Sequencing was performed on peripheral blood. CDR3 in DNA: TGTGCCAGCAGCTTAACTATATTCGTGAACACCGGGGAGCTGTTTTTT. Its protein product is CASSLTIFVNTGELFF.